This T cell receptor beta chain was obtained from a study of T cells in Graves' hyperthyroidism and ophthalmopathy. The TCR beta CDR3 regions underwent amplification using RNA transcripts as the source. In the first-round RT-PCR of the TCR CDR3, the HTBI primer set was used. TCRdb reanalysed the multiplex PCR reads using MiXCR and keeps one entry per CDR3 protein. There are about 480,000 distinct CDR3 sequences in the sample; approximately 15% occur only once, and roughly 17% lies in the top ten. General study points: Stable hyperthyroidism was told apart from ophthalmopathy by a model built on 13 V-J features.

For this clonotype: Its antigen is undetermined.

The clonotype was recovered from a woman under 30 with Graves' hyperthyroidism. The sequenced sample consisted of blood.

This CDR3 is CASTLGPGGHNEQFF. CDR3 DNA: TGTGCCAGCACCTTAGGGCCGGGGGGGCACAATGAGCAGTTCTTC. The V gene is TRBV9, the J gene TRBJ2-1, with 8 nucleotides matching TRBD2. This CDR3 region has 15 residues. V lost 6 bases, J lost 5 bases, and 10 bases stayed unmatched. CDR1 and CDR2 (germline): SGDLS, YYNGEE.